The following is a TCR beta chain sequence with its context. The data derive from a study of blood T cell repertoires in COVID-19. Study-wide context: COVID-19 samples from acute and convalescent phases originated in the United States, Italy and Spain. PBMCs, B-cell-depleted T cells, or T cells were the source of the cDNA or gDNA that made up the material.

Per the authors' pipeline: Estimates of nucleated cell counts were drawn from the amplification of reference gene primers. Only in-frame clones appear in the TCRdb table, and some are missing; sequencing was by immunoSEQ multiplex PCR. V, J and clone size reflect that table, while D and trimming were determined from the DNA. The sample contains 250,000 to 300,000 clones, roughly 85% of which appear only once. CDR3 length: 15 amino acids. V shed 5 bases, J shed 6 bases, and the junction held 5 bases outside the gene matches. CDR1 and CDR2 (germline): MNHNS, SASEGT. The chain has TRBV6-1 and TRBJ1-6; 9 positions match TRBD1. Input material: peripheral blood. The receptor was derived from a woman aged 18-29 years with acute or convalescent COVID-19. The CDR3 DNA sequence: TGTGCCAGCAGTTTCCAGGGACAGGGTAATTCACCCCTCCACTTT. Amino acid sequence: CASSFQGQGNSPLHF.